The 2 T cell receptor beta chains reported below all come from one sample, sequenced in a study of shared clonotypes between healthy human individuals. Profiled with immunoSEQ multiplex PCR; TCRdb holds only in-frame clones, not every one. The top ten clones hold approximately 0.5% of a sample with 800,000 to 1,200,000 clones, roughly 74% of them seen once. Sequenced input: memory CD4+ T cells from PBMCs. The subset here: CD45RA-negative fraction. All receptors come from a man younger than 35 in good health. Some clones in this sample may be carry-over from other donors' samples.

The rearrangement uses TRBV27 and TRBJ2-2, with D possibly TRBD1 on 6 matching bases. The germline gives CDR1 MNHEY, CDR2 SMNVEV (reference sequence). The V gene lost 6 bases and the J gene lost 4 bases, with 15 bases spanning the gap. There are 15 residues in the CDR3. CDR3 DNA sequence: TGTGCCAGCAGCCCGCAGGGGCCAGTCACCGGGGAGCTGTTTTTT. Translating it yields CASSPQGPVTGELFF.

The chain has TRBV14 and TRBJ2-7; D is possibly TRBD2 (6 bases). The CDR3 totals 15 residues. Trimming cost V 6 bases and J 2 bases, with 17 bases left between them. The germline CDR1 and CDR2 sequences are SGHDN and FVKESK. CDR3 in amino acids: CASSFTLADTYEQYF. CDR3 in DNA: TGTGCCAGCAGTTTTACTTTAGCGGACACCTACGAGCAGTACTTC.